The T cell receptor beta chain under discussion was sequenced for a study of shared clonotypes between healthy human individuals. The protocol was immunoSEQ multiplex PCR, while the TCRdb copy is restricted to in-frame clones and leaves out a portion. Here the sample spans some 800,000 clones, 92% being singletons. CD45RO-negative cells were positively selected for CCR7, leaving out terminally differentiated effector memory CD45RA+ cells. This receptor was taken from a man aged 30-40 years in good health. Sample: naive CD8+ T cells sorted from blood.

The CDR3 reads CAISESKQYEQYF. The CDR3, as DNA: TGTGCCATCAGTGAGTCGAAACAGTACGAGCAGTACTTC. V and J are TRBV10-3 and TRBJ2-7; D is uncertain. Looked up from germline, CDR1 is ENHRY and CDR2 is SYGVKD. V lost 0 bases, J lost 4 bases, and 7 bases lay in between. The CDR3 totals 13 residues.